This passage covers 18 T cell receptor beta chains from one sample sequenced in a study of T cell repertoires in cytomegalovirus infection. No antigen is known for these receptors. TCRdb processed the reads anew with MiXCR; each CDR3 protein has one entry. Of 600,000 to 700,000 distinct CDR3 sequences listed, around a third are singletons. The sample here was cultured PBMCs, taken from culture after CMV antigen stimulation. Receptors were obtained from a human donor in good health (CMV status not recorded). Some clones in this sample may be carry-over from other donors' samples.

In DNA, the CDR3 is TGCGCCAGCAGCCGGACAGTTTCCGCAGATACGCAGTATTTT. Translating gives CASSRTVSADTQYF. The chain employs TRBV4-1 and TRBJ2-3, with a weak D call TRBD1 (6 bases). Germline CDR1 reads MGHRA; CDR2 reads YSYEKL. V was pared by 4 bases and J by 4 bases, with 12 bases between. The CDR3 has 14 amino acids.

The rearrangement uses TRBV28 and TRBJ1-6, with TRBD1 as a possible D gene (5 bases). CDR3 length: 12 residues. The germline V gene encodes CDR1 MDHEN and CDR2 SYDVKM. CDR3 bases: TGTGCTACACAGGAGAACAATTCACCCCTCCACTTT. This sequence encodes CATQENNSPLHF. The full variable domain, rest sourced from reference TRBV28 and TRBJ1-6, is DVKVTQSSRYLVKRTGEKVFLECVQDMDHENMFWYRQDPGLGLRLIYFSYDVKMKEKGDIPEGYSVSREKKERFSLILESASTNQTSMYLCATQENNSPLHFGNGTRLTVT.

V and J are TRBV5-6 and TRBJ1-1, with TRBD1 matching 7 bases. This CDR3 has 14 residues. Germline-derived CDR1 and CDR2 are SGHDT and YYEEEE. The J segment lost 7 bases and the V segment lost 2 bases, leaving 8 bases of the junction unmatched. The CDR3 region is CASSLKTGSHEAFF. The CDR3 region has the DNA TGTGCCAGCAGCTTAAAGACAGGGTCGCATGAAGCTTTCTTT.

The chain has TRBV7-6 and TRBJ1-4, with TRBD1 as a possible D gene (5 bases). CDR3 length equals 15 residues. Germline V gene sequence: CDR1 SGHVS, CDR2 FNYEAQ. V dropped 2 bases and J dropped 8 bases, with 15 bases sitting between them. The CDR3 DNA is TGTGCCAGCAGCTTACGGGGGATATTAGGGGAAAAACTGTTTTTT. It codes for CASSLRGILGEKLFF.

This chain uses TRBV14 with TRBJ2-3; D unresolved. The ends were cut back, 4 bases at V and 8 bases at J, with 13 bases in the middle. Germline V gene data show CDR1 as SGHDN and CDR2 as FVKESK. CDR3 size: 13 residues. The CDR3 region has the DNA TGTGCCAGCAGCCCCCCGGCGGTCGGTACGCAGTATTTT. Translating it yields CASSPPAVGTQYF.

V gene TRBV29-1 combines with J gene TRBJ2-2; D is unclear. The CDR3 consists of 12 residues. The V and J ends lost 4 bases and 5 bases respectively, with 8 bases between them. The V gene's germline CDR1 is SQVTM and CDR2 ANQGSEA. For the CDR3, the DNA is TGCAGCGTTGTCGATTGGACCGGGGAGCTGTTTTTT. Protein: CSVVDWTGELFF.

The chain uses TRBV5-4 and TRBJ2-2; TRBD2 matches at 9 bases. The germline gives CDR1 SGHNT, CDR2 YYREEE (reference sequence). The junction had 10 bases not matched to a gene; V was cut back by 9 bases and J by 4 bases. This CDR3 has 15 residues. CDR3 residues: CATTPSGTFTGELFF. CDR3 nucleotide sequence: TGTGCCACCACTCCTAGCGGGACTTTCACCGGGGAGCTGTTTTTT.

This clonotype was seen a handful of times. The chain is built from TRBV6-1 and TRBJ1-6; possible D gene TRBD1, 5 bases. The V gene's germline CDR1 is MNHNS and CDR2 SASEGT. The CDR3 spans 14 residues. Trimming cost V 5 bases and J 14 bases, with 19 bases left between them. CDR3 sequence reads: CASSFGTDGVALHF. The CDR3, as DNA: TGTGCCAGCAGTTTCGGGACGGACGGAGTAGCCCTCCACTTT.

The gene calls are TRBV7-6 and TRBJ2-2; D uncertain. Germline V CDR1 and CDR2: SGHVS, FNYEAQ. The CDR3 has 16 residues. Trimming stripped 6 bases from V and 0 bases from J, with 14 bases between. The CDR3 here is CASRMPMFANTGELFF. CDR3 in DNA: TGTGCCAGCAGGATGCCGATGTTCGCGAACACCGGGGAGCTGTTTTTT.

The CDR3, as DNA: TGTGCCAGCAGTAAGGACAGTAGCAATCAGCCCCAGCATTTT. Translation gives CASSKDSSNQPQHF. The chain uses TRBV2 and TRBJ1-5, with D possibly matching TRBD1 (6 bases). This CDR3 contains 14 residues. Trimming left V 5 bases short and J 0 bases short, with 8 bases between. CDR1 and CDR2 (germline): SNHLY, FYNNEI.

The chain combines TRBV29-1 with TRBJ1-1, with TRBD1 as a possible D gene (5 bases). V was cut by 0 bases and J by 6 bases, with 17 bases left in between. Germline assignment: CDR1 SQVTM and CDR2 ANQGSEA. There are 15 residues in the CDR3. The CDR3 coding sequence is TGCAGCGTTGAAGAATTAATTCGCAGACAGCCTGAAGCTTTCTTT. Its protein is CSVEELIRRQPEAFF.

J is TRBJ2-5 and V is TRBV19; D is uncertain. V was clipped by 2 bases and J by 0 bases, with 4 bases between them. The CDR3 consists of 13 residues. Germline loops: CDR1 LNHDA, CDR2 SQIVND (reference sequence). The CDR3 is CASSIPYQETQYF. As DNA, the CDR3 is TGTGCCAGTAGTATACCGTACCAAGAGACCCAGTACTTC. Full variable domain (missing parts from reference TRBV19 and TRBJ2-5): DGGITQSPKYLFRKEGQNVTLSCEQNLNHDAMYWYRQDPGQGLRLIYYSQIVNDFQKGDIAEGYSVSREKKESFPLTVTSAQKNPTAFYLCASSIPYQETQYFGPGTRLLVL.

Only one count was recorded for this clonotype. The chain is built from TRBV5-4 and TRBJ2-1, with 9 positions matching TRBD2. V gave up 7 bases and J gave up 2 bases; unmatched junction bases: 10. CDR3 length: 16 amino acids. The germline V gene has CDR1 SGHNT and CDR2 YYREEE (reference sequence). The CDR3 DNA sequence: TGTGCCAGCCCAGCTTGGCGGGGGGGTACCTACAATGAGCAGTTCTTC. It yields the protein CASPAWRGGTYNEQFF.

The sample holds a few counts of this clonotype. The chain couples TRBV7-2 to TRBJ2-5; D possibly corresponds to TRBD1 (5 bases). The CDR3 length is 15 residues. Germline V gene sequence: CDR1 SGHTA, CDR2 FQGNSA. V lost 5 bases and J 5 bases, leaving 18 bases between the germline ends. The CDR3 spells CASSGSGREGETQYF. CDR3 coding DNA: TGTGCCAGCAGCGGATCAGGCAGGGAAGGGGAGACCCAGTACTTC.

CDR3 residues: CASSWEPGQGALVAGGTYNEQFF. The CDR3 DNA reads TGTGCCAGCAGTTGGGAGCCGGGACAGGGGGCGCTGGTAGCGGGGGGCACGTACAATGAGCAGTTCTTC. The rearrangement uses TRBV12-3 or TRBV12-4 and TRBJ2-1; 12 bases are a match to TRBD1. After removal of 4 bases from V and 4 bases from J, the junction contained 26 bases not matched to a gene. This CDR3 is 23 amino acids long.

The V call is TRBV7-9, the J call TRBJ2-4; maybe TRBD1 (6 bases). V lost 10 bases to trimming and J lost 6 bases, with 13 bases between them. This CDR3 is 12 amino acids long. Germline CDR1 SEHNR, CDR2 FQNEAQ (reference sequence). CDR3 region: CATYRDGNIQYF. The CDR3 DNA follows: TGTGCCACCTACAGGGACGGAAACATTCAGTACTTC.

The chain has TRBV11-2 and TRBJ2-2, with D perhaps TRBD1 (5 bases). CDR3 length: 14 amino acids. V shed 5 bases and J shed 7 bases, with 14 bases lying between them. In germline, CDR1 is SGHAT, CDR2 FQNNGV. CDR3 DNA sequence: TGTGCCAGCAGCATCTTGACAGAGAACGGGGAGCTGTTTTTT. Protein product: CASSILTENGELFF.

The genes are TRBV18 and TRBJ2-1; 14 bases are shared with TRBD2. This CDR3 spans 16 amino acids. The germline V gene has CDR1 KGHSH and CDR2 LQKENI. With 2 bases clipped from V and 5 bases from J, the junction kept 2 bases outside the gene matches. CDR3 DNA: TGTGCCAGCTCACCAGGACTAGCGGGGGGAAACAATGAGCAGTTCTTC. It translates to CASSPGLAGGNNEQFF.